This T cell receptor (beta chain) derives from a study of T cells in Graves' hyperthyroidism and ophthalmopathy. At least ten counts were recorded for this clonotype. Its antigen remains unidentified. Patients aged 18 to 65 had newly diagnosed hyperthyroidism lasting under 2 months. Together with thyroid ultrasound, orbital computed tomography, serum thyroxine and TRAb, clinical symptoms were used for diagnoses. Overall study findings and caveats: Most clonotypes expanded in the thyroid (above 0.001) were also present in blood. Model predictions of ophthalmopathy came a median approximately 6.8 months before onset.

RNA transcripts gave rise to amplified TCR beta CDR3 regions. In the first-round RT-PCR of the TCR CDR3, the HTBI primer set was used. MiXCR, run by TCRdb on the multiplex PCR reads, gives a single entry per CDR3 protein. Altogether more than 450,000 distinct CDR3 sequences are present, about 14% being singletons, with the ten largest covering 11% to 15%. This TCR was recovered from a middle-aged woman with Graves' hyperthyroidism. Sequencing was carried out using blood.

The DNA of the CDR3 is TGTGCCAGCAGCCAAACAGGGGGCAATCAGCCCCAGCATTTT. This encodes CASSQTGGNQPQHF. The chain recombines TRBV7-2 with TRBJ1-5; 7 bases are a match to TRBD1. The germline V gene encodes CDR1 SGHTA and CDR2 FQGNSA. The V gene end was trimmed by 5 bases and the J gene end by 2 bases; junction bases not matched to a gene: 3. This CDR3 region has 14 residues.